What follows are 10 T cell receptor beta chains derived from one specimen sequenced in a study of tumor and adjacent non-tumor tissue in lung cancer (dated by TCRdb to the late 2010s). The protocol used for the library was multiplex PCR. TCRdb shows the sequencer as Illumina HiSeq 2500. TCRbeta libraries were built by three rounds of nested PCR using primers (Table S4), following protocols modified from ARM-PCR. The raw public data were reprocessed by TCRdb itself: fastp quality trimming at Q25, MiXCR clonotype calling, in-frame beta chains only. When rows share a CDR3 protein, they turn into one entry using the most common DNA and genes. Present in this sample are more than 85,000 distinct CDR3 sequences, 84% of which were seen just once. The ten largest clones add up to roughly 20% of the sample. Bulk unsorted tissue served as the source for RNA extraction, and RNA quality was assessed using a NanoDrop ND-1000 and an Agilent 2100.

Sequenced sample: lung tumor tissue. The receptors stem from a man aged 65 to 85 with non-small cell lung cancer.

The rearrangement uses TRBV4-3 and TRBJ1-5; maybe TRBD1 (5 bases). Germline assignment: CDR1 LGHNA and CDR2 YSLEER. This CDR3 has 14 amino acids. V shed 8 bases and J shed 10 bases, with 21 bases lying between them. CDR3 residues: CASSSRIGDEPQHF. The CDR3 DNA sequence: TGCGCCAGCTCCAGTAGGATAGGGGACGAACCCCAGCATTTT.

On this clonotype: A read error may produce the germline difference seen at one junction end. The rearrangement joins TRBV6-5 to TRBJ1-2; weak D call: TRBD1 (5 bases). This CDR3 contains 16 residues. The germline gives CDR1 MNHEY, CDR2 SVGAGI. The CDR3 spells CVSSYSGDTLVYGYTF. Written as DNA, the CDR3 is TGTGTCAGCAGTTACTCGGGGGATACCCTAGTCTATGGCTACACCTTC.

The chain combines TRBV7-3 with TRBJ2-1, with 7 bases aligning to TRBD2. The CDR3 loop spans 15 amino acids. Germline V gives CDR1 SGHTA, CDR2 FQGTGA. V lost 0 bases to trimming and J lost 8 bases; unmatched junction nucleotides: 7. The CDR3 nucleotides are TGTGCCAGCAGCTTAACGCCTTCTAGCGGCCATGAGCAGTTCTTC. Translated: CASSLTPSSGHEQFF.

Comments on this clonotype: The CDR3 does not end in the conserved phenylalanine or tryptophan, so this is likely a read error. As DNA, the CDR3 is TGTGCCTGCAGGAGGAACGAGAACACTGAAGCTTTCTCT. This encodes CACRRNENTEAFS. This chain uses TRBV6-1 with TRBJ1-1; D unclear. In germline, CDR1 is MNHNS, CDR2 SASEGT. The CDR3 is 13 residues long.

For this clonotype: A read error is possible here, since a much larger clone lies one base away. The chain couples TRBV18 to TRBJ2-7; D gene unclear. This CDR3 is 12 amino acids long. The germline V gene encodes CDR1 KGHSH and CDR2 LQKENI. The CDR3 spells CASSLSRYEHYF. The CDR3 nucleotides read TGTGCCAGCTCACTTTCACGTTACGAGCATTACTTC.

Concerning this clonotype: The germline gene is not matched at one end of the junction; a read error may be the cause. J is TRBJ2-5 and V is TRBV4-1, with D maybe TRBD2 (6 bases). The CDR3 is 15 amino acids. CDR1 and CDR2 from the germline V gene are MGHRA and YSYEKL. The CDR3 here is CARSQGLGGLWTQYF. In nucleotides, the CDR3 is TGCGCCAGGAGCCAGGGACTCGGAGGCTTGTGGACCCAGTATTTC.

To note about this clonotype: Germline and junction disagree at one end, which may indicate a read error. This sequence joins TRBV5-4 and TRBJ2-7, with D perhaps TRBD2 (6 bases). The CDR3 has 15 residues. Per germline, CDR1 SGHNT and CDR2 YYREEE (reference sequence). CDR3 loop: CAGSLGVAVDREQYF. The DNA for the CDR3 is TGTGCCGGCAGTTTGGGGGTAGCGGTGGATCGGGAGCAGTACTTC.

A remark on this clonotype: A much more abundant neighbour one base away suggests this may be a read error. The chain recombines TRBV20-1 with TRBJ1-5, with D perhaps matching TRBD1 (6 bases). The CDR3 has 15 residues. Germline V gene data show CDR1 as DFQATT and CDR2 as SNEGSKA (reference sequence). For the CDR3, the DNA is TGCAGTGCTCCGAGACTACAGGGAAGGAATCAGTCCCAGCATTTT. It translates to CSAPRLQGRNQSQHF.

This clonotype was seen more than once but under ten times. The junction differs from germline at one of its ends, possibly a read error. The chain has TRBV6-5 and TRBJ2-3, with 11 bases aligning to TRBD2. The CDR3 loop spans 14 amino acids. Germline values: CDR1 MNHEY, CDR2 SVGAGI. The CDR3, as DNA: TGTGCCAGCAGCGTAGCGGGGGGGTTAGATACGCAATATTTT. Its protein product is CASSVAGGLDTQYF.

Points on this clonotype: One junction end disagrees with the germline gene, perhaps due to a read error. J is TRBJ1-5 and V is TRBV4-2; 10 bases match TRBD1. Germline V gene sequence: CDR1 LGHNA, CDR2 YNFKEQ. The CDR3 length is 15 residues. CDR3 nucleotide sequence: TGTACCAGCAGTCTTCAAGGGACAGGGGATCAGCCCCACCATTTT. Translation: CTSSLQGTGDQPHHF.